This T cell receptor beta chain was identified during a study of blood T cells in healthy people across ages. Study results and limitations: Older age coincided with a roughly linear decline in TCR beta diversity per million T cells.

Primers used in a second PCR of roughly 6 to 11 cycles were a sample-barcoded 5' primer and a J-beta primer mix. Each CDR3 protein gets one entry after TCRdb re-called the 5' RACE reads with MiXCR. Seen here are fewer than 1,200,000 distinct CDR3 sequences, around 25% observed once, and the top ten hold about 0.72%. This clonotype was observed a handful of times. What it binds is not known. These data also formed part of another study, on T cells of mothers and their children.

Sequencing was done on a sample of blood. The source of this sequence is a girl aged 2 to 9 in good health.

CDR3 sequence: CASSHPVDEQFF. The CDR3 nucleotides read TGTGCCAGCAGCCATCCCGTTGATGAGCAGTTCTTC. The chain links TRBV3-1 to TRBJ2-1; unclear D gene. V dropped 3 bases and J dropped 8 bases, with 8 bases sitting between them. The CDR3 loop spans 12 amino acids. Germline CDR1 is LGHDT and CDR2 is YNNKEL (reference sequence).